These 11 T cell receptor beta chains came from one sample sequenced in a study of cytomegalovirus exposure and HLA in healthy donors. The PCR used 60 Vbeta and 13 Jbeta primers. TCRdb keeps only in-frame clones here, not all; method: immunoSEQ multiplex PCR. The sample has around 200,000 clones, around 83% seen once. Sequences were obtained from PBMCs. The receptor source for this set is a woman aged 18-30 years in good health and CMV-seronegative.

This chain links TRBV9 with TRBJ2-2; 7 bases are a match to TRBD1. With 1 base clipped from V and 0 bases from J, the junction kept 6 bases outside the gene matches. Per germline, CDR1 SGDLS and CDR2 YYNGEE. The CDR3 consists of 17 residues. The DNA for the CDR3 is TGTGCCAGCAGCGTACCGACCGGGACAGCGAACACCGGGGAGCTGTTTTTT. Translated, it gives CASSVPTGTANTGELFF.

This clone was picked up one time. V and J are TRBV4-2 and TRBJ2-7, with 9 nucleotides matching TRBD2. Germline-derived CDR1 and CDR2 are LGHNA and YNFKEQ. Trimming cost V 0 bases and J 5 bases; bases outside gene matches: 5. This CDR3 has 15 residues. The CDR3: CASSQERAGGHEQYF. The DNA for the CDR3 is TGTGCCAGCAGCCAAGAAAGAGCGGGGGGTCACGAGCAGTACTTC.

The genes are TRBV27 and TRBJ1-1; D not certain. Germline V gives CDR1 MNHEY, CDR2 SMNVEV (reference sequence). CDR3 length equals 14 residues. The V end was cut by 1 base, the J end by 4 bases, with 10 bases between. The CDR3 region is CASSLFGLSTEAFF. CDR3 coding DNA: TGTGCCAGCAGTTTATTCGGTTTGAGCACTGAAGCTTTCTTT.

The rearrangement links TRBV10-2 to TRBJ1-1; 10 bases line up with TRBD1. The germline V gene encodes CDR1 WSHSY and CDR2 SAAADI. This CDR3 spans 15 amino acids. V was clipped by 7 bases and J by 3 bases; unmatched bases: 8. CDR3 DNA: TGCGCCAGCACTCCGGGACAGGGGCGGTACACTGAAGCTTTCTTT. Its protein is CASTPGQGRYTEAFF.

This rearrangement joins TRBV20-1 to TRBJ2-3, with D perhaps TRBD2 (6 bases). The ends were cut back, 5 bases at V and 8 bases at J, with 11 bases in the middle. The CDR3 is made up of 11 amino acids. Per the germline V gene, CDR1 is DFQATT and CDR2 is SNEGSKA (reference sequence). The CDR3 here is CSARGAGTQYF. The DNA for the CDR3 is TGCAGTGCTCGCGGGGCCGGTACGCAGTATTTT.

Here the CDR3 reads CASSQGGSYTGELFF. CDR3 nucleotides: TGTGCCAGCAGCCAGGGCGGGAGCTACACCGGGGAGCTGTTTTTT. This rearrangement joins TRBV4-2 to TRBJ2-2; TRBD2 matches at 7 bases. Germline assignment: CDR1 LGHNA and CDR2 YNFKEQ. J lost 3 bases, V lost 3 bases, and 4 bases had no gene match. There are 15 residues in the CDR3.

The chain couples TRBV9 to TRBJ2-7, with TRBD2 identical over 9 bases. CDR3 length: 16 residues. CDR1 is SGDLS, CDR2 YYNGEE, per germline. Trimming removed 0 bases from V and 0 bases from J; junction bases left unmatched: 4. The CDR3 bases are TGTGCCAGCAGCGTAGCCCTAGCGGGGAGCTCCTACGAGCAGTACTTC. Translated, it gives CASSVALAGSSYEQYF.

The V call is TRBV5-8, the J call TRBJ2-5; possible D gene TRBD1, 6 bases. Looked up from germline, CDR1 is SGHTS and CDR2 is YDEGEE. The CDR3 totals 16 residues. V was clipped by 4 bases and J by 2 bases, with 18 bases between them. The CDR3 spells CASSPGQTVEQETQYF. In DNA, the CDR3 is TGTGCCAGCAGCCCCGGACAGACCGTGGAGCAAGAGACCCAGTACTTC.

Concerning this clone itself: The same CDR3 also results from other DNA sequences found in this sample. The CDR3: CASSYSTGELFF. The CDR3 nucleotides read TGTGCCAGCAGTTACTCGACTGGCGAGCTGTTTTTT. The rearrangement uses TRBV6-5 and TRBJ2-2, with D unresolved. V dropped 0 bases and J dropped 11 bases, with 7 bases sitting between them. Germline V gene sequence: CDR1 MNHEY, CDR2 SVGAGI. This CDR3 comprises 12 residues.

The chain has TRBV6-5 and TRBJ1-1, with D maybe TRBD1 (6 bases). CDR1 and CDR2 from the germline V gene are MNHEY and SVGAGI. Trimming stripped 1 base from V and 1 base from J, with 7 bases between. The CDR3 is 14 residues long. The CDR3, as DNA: TGTGCCAGCAGTTACTACAGGGAGAACACTGAAGCTTTCTTT. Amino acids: CASSYYRENTEAFF.

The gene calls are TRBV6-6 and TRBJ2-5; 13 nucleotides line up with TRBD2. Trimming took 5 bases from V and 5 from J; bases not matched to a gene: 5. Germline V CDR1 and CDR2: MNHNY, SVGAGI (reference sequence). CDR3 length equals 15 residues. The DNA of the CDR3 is TGTGCCAGCAGTATGGGACTAGCGGGGACGGAGACCCAGTACTTC. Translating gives CASSMGLAGTETQYF.